The 6 T cell receptor beta chains below all came from one sample that was sequenced in a study of early T cells in non-severe SARS-CoV-2 infection. From the 5' RACE reads, TCRdb called clonotypes with MiXCR, one entry per CDR3 protein. The data hold around 60,000 distinct CDR3 sequences, with roughly a tenth observed a single time. Source material: whole blood. The source of these receptors is an adult who was a healthcare worker with PCR-confirmed SARS-CoV-2 infection or an uninfected control (not recorded which).

In this sample, this clonotype turned up many times. CDR3 sequence: CASSLDRSRGTSTDTQYF. Here the CDR3 DNA reads TGTGCCAGCAGCTTAGATCGTAGTCGGGGAACCAGCACAGATACGCAGTATTTT. V gene TRBV11-2 combines with J gene TRBJ2-3; the D gene is possibly TRBD2 (5 bases). The CDR3 is 18 residues long. Germline assignment: CDR1 SGHAT and CDR2 FQNNGV. Trimming took 0 bases from V and 0 from J, leaving 16 bases between them.

This clonotype was observed a few times. The V and J genes are TRBV29-1 and TRBJ2-7, with 9 bases fitting TRBD1. With 3 bases clipped from V and 9 bases from J, the junction kept 9 bases outside the gene matches. The CDR3 extends over 13 amino acids. Germline V lookup: CDR1 SQVTM, CDR2 ANQGSEA. The CDR3 sequence: CSVEKGQGDRQYF. Written as DNA, the CDR3 is TGCAGCGTTGAGAAGGGACAGGGCGACAGGCAGTACTTC.

This clonotype was detected ten times or more. This chain links TRBV5-5 with TRBJ2-5, with D tentatively TRBD2 (6 bases). The CDR3 is 14 amino acids. Trimming cost V 4 bases and J 4 bases, with 14 bases left between them. Germline V gene sequence: CDR1 SGHKS, CDR2 YYEKEE (reference sequence). The CDR3 sequence is CASSNLAVLETQYF. CDR3 in DNA: TGTGCCAGCAGCAACTTAGCGGTCTTAGAGACCCAGTACTTC.

Ten or more counts support this clonotype. This rearrangement joins TRBV11-2 to TRBJ2-1, with 8 bases identical to TRBD1. Germline lookup yields CDR1 SGHAT and CDR2 FQNNGV. J lost 9 bases, V lost 1 base, and 8 bases had no gene match. There are 15 residues in the CDR3. CDR3 sequence (DNA): TGTGCCAGCAGCTTAGTCAGGGGGCGTTGGGGTGAGCAGTTCTTC. It encodes CASSLVRGRWGEQFF.

This clonotype was seen repeatedly, ten times or more. The chain carries TRBV12-3 or TRBV12-4 and TRBJ1-1; D is uncertain. Trimming cost V 3 bases and J 6 bases, with 5 bases left between them. The CDR3 loop spans 11 amino acids. The DNA of the CDR3 is TGTGCCAGCAGTTTGTTGTCTGAAGCTTTCTTT. Protein: CASSLLSEAFF.

This clonotype has more than one count but fewer than ten. The chain recombines TRBV7-2 with TRBJ2-7; TRBD2 matches 11 bases. V was pared by 2 bases and J by 1 base, with 10 bases of the junction left unmatched. The CDR3 consists of 18 residues. Germline V gene lookup returns CDR1 SGHTA and CDR2 FQGNSA. CDR3 in amino acids: CASSLSLAGGHLSYEQYF. The CDR3 DNA follows: TGTGCCAGCAGCTTATCGCTAGCGGGAGGTCATTTGTCCTACGAGCAGTACTTC.